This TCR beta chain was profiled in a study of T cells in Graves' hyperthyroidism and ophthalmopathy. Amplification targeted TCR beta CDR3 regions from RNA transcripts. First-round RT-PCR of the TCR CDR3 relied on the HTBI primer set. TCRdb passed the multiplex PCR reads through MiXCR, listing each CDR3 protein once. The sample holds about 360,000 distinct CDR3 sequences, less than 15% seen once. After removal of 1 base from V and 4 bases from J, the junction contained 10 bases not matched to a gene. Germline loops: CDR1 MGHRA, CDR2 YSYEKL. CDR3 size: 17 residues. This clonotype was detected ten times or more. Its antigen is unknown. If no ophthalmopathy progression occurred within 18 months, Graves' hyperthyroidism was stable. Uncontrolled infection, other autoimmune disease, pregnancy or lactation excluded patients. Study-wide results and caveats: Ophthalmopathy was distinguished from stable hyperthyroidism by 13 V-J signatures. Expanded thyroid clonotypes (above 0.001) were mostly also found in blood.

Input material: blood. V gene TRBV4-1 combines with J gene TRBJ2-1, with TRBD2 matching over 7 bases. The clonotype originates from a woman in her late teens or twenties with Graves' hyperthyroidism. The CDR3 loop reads CASSQVWGIGGYNEQFF. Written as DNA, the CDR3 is TGCGCCAGCAGCCAAGTCTGGGGGATCGGGGGGTACAATGAGCAGTTCTTC.